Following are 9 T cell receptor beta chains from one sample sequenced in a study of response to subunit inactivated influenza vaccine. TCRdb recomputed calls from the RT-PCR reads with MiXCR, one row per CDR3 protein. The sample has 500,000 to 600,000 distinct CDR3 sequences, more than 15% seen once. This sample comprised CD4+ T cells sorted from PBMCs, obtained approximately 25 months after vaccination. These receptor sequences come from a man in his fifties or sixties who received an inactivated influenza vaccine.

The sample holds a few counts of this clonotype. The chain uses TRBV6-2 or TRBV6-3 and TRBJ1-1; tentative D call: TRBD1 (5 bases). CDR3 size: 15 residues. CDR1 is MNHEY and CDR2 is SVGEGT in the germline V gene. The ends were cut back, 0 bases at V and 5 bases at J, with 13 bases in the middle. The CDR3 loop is CASSYSQASGTEAFF. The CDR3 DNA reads TGTGCCAGCAGTTACTCACAGGCTTCGGGTACTGAAGCTTTCTTT.

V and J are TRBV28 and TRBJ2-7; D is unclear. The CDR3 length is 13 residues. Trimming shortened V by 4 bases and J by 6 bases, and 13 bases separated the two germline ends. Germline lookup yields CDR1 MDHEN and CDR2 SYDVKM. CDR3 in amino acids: CASSSLMVLEQYF. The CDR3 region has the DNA TGTGCCAGCAGTTCCCTTATGGTACTCGAGCAGTACTTC.

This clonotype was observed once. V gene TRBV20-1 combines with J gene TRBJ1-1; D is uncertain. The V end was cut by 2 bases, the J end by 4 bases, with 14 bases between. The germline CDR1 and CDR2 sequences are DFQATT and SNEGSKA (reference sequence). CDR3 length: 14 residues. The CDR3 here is CSARSWTESTEAFF. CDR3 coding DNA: TGCAGTGCTAGATCATGGACGGAGAGCACTGAAGCTTTCTTT.

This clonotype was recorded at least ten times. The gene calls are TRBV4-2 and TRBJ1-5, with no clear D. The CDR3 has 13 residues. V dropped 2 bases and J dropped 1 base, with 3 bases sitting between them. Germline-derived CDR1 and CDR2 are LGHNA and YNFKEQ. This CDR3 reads CASSQTSNQPQHF. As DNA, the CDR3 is TGTGCCAGCAGCCAAACCAGCAATCAGCCCCAGCATTTT.

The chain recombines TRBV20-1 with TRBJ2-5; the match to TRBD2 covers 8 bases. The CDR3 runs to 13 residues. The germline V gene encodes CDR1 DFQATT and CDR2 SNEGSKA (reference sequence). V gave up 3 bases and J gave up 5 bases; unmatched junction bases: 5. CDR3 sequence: CSARSGGDETQYF. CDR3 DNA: TGCAGTGCTAGGTCCGGGGGGGATGAGACCCAGTACTTC.

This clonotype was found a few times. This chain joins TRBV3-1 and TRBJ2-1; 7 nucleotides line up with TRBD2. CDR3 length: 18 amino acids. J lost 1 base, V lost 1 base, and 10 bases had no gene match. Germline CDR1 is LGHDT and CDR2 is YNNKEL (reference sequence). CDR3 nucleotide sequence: TGTGCCAGCAGCCAAGTGGCTAGCGGACGGTGGTCCTACAATGAGCAGTTCTTC. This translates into CASSQVASGRWSYNEQFF.

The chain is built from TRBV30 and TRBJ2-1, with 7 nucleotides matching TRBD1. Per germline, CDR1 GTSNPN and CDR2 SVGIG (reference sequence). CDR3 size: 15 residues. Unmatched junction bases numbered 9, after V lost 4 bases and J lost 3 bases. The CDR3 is CAWTRGTAVYNEQFF. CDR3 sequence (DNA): TGTGCCTGGACCCGAGGGACAGCAGTCTACAATGAGCAGTTCTTC.

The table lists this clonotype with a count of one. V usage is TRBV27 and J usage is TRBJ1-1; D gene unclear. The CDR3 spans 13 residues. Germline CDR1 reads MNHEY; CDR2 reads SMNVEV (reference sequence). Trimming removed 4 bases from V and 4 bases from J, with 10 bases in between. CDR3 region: CASSSGLSTEAFF. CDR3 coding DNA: TGTGCCAGCAGTTCTGGGTTAAGCACTGAAGCTTTCTTT.

Here the CDR3 DNA reads TGTGCCAGCAGCCGTCCCGGGACTAGTCGGGAGCAGTACTTC. Translation: CASSRPGTSREQYF. The chain couples TRBV3-1 to TRBJ2-7; 8 bases agree with TRBD2. Germline CDR1 reads LGHDT; CDR2 reads YNNKEL (reference sequence). This CDR3 contains 14 residues. With V trimmed by 4 bases and J by 7 bases, 9 bases remained unmatched.